This is a list of T cell receptor beta chains from one sample in a study of T-cell reconstitution after alpha-beta-depleted transplantation in children. Each CDR3 protein is one row after TCRdb ran MiXCR on the PCR reads. The table records about 260,000 distinct CDR3 sequences, 8.2% of them present only once. Sample: PBMCs, mostly from graft donor cells, taken 180 days after TCRalphabeta/CD19-depleted stem cell transplant. These receptors all come from a male patient between 10 and 17 years old who had a stem cell transplant for acute lymphoblastic leukemia, so the T cells may come from the graft donor. Each CDR3 is given with its conserved first and last residue.

v_gene	j_gene	CDR3aa
TRBV12-3/TRBV12-4	TRBJ2-6	CASRGTSGSRLSGANVLTF
TRBV4-1	TRBJ2-7	CASSPWGDEQYF
TRBV29-1	TRBJ2-4	CSVVFDRLAKNIQYF
TRBV28	TRBJ1-5	CASSRPTPDSNQPQHF
TRBV19	TRBJ2-3	CASSMGGSADTQYF
TRBV12-3/TRBV12-4	TRBJ1-5	CASSPWGQPQHF
TRBV6-2/TRBV6-3	TRBJ2-2	CASSYHPANTGELFF
TRBV20-1	TRBJ1-4	CSARGGELGEKLFF
TRBV4-1	TRBJ2-7	CASSQETVYEQYF
TRBV7-8	TRBJ2-7	CASSSGLVGGEQYF
TRBV19	TRBJ2-3	CASSPPGGYTQYF
TRBV7-2	TRBJ1-5	CASSFFRDGQPQHF
TRBV7-9	TRBJ2-5	CASSLAASGMETQYF
TRBV13	TRBJ1-4	CASSLALQTGLFF
TRBV7-9	TRBJ1-1	CASSSPGSTGMNTEAFF
TRBV7-9	TRBJ2-7	CASSAYRAPYEQYF
TRBV6-4	TRBJ2-1	CASSPRGTTTSLSYNEQFF
TRBV12-3/TRBV12-4	TRBJ2-1	CASRNRTVSYNEQFF
TRBV5-1	TRBJ2-3	CASSLQWADTQYF
TRBV6-2/TRBV6-3	TRBJ1-5	CASSYIRSGNQPQHF
TRBV7-6	TRBJ2-3	CASSLGLASLPDTQYF
TRBV20-1	TRBJ2-7	CSARTGAYEQYF
TRBV20-1	TRBJ2-7	CSASRVYEQYF
TRBV5-1	TRBJ2-5	CASSFGQKETQYF
TRBV7-9	TRBJ2-7	CASSLGTSAPEQYF